A selection of T cell receptor beta chains follows, all from one sample in a study of siplizumab effects on memory and regulatory T cells. Produced via immunoSEQ multiplex PCR; TCRdb's table is partial and in-frame only. Of tens of thousands of clones in the sample, approximately 84% were seen once. The sample consisted of naive CD8+ T cells sorted from blood. The source of these receptors is a human donor in good health. Each CDR3 is given with its conserved first and last residue.

TRBJ2-2	TRBV7-3	CASSPLAGGTGELFF
TRBJ2-7	TRBV27	CASSLDQGQKYEQYF
TRBJ2-1	TRBV5-1	CASSFLAGGTGNEQFF
TRBJ2-5	TRBV29-1	CSVERASGGLTQYF
TRBJ1-1	TRBV9	CASSWAEVSTEAFF
TRBJ1-1	TRBV29-1	CSVVQVEAFF
TRBJ2-1	TRBV27	CATGTSGVWEQFF
TRBJ1-1	TRBV4-1	CASSLGGASTEAFF
TRBJ2-6	TRBV7-8	CASSLVPGGPSGANVLTF
TRBJ2-2	TRBV6-6	CASSQTSGEYTGELFF
TRBJ2-3	TRBV7-6	CASSPAGGDPGLDTQYF
TRBJ1-5	TRBV6-1	CASSELQGFGNQPQHF
TRBJ2-1	TRBV14	CASSQDQARDSYNEQFF
TRBJ1-5	TRBV7-9	CASSYFVGQPQHF
TRBJ2-7	TRBV6-1	CATDYGIKWEQYF
TRBJ2-7	TRBV27	CASSFQTGSYEQYF
TRBJ2-5	TRBV6-5	CASSLLGANQETQYF
TRBJ1-2	TRBV7-3	CASSPTNGDYTF
TRBJ1-1	TRBV15	CATSQGVAEAFF
TRBJ1-5	TRBV7-9	CASSSDRGVDQPQHF
TRBJ2-1	TRBV11-2	CASSSRDRVYNEQFF
TRBJ2-7	TRBV11-2	CASSQGFEGYEQYF
TRBJ1-2	TRBV7-2	CASSLDRRLGNYGYTF
NA	TRBV27	CASALVQITYEQYF
TRBJ2-7	TRBV27	CASSYTGTNYEQYF
TRBJ2-2	TRBV19	CASSIDSPNTGELFF
TRBJ2-1	TRBV10-2	CASKPGLASLGEQFF